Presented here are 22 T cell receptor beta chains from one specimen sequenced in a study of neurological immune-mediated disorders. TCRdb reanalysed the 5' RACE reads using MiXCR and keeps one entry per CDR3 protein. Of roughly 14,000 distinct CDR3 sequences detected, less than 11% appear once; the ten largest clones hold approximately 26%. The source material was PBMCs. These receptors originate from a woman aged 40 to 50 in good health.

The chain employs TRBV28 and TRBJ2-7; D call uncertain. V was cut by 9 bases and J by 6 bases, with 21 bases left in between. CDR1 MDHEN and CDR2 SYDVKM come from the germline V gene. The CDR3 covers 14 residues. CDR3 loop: CASGPRPALSEQYF. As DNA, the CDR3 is TGTGCCAGTGGCCCACGGCCGGCCCTCTCCGAGCAGTACTTC.

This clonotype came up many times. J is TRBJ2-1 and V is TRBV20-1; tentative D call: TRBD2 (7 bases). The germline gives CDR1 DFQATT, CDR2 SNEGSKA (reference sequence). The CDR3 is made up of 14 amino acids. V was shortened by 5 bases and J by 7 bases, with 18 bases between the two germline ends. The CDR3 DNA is TGCAGTGCTGCCCGAAGGGGGGGGACGAATGAGCAGTTCTTC. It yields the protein CSAARRGGTNEQFF.

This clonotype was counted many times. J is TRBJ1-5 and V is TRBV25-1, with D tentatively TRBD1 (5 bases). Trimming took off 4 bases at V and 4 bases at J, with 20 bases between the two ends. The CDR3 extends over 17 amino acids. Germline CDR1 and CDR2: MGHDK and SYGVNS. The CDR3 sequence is CASSAAGRGLANQPQHF. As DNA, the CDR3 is TGTGCCAGCAGTGCGGCGGGGCGGGGACTCGCGAATCAGCCCCAGCATTTT.

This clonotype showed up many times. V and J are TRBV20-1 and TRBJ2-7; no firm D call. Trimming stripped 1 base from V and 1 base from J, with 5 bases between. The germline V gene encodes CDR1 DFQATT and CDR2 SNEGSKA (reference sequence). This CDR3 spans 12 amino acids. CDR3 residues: CSARGQSYEQYF. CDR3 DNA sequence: TGCAGTGCTAGAGGGCAGTCCTACGAGCAGTACTTC.

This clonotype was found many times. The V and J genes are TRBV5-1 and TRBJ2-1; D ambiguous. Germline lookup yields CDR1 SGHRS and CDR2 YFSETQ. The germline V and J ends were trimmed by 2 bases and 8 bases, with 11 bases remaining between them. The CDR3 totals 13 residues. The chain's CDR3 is CASSLANSYEQFF. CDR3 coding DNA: TGCGCCAGCAGCTTAGCCAACAGCTATGAGCAGTTCTTC.

In DNA, the CDR3 is TGTGCCAGCAGCCAAGATGAAACGGGTGCGGTCGGGGAGCTGTTTTTT. This encodes CASSQDETGAVGELFF. V and J are TRBV3-1 and TRBJ2-2; D gene uncertain. Trimming took 0 bases from V and 7 from J, leaving 15 bases between them. This CDR3 region has 16 residues. CDR1 LGHDT and CDR2 YNNKEL come from the germline V gene (reference sequence).

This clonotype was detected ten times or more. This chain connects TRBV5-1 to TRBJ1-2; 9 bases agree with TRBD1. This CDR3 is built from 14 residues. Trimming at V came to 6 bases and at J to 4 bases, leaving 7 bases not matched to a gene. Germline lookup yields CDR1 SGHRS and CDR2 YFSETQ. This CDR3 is CASKPGQGSYGYTF. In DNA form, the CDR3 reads TGCGCCAGCAAACCGGGACAGGGAAGCTATGGCTACACCTTC.

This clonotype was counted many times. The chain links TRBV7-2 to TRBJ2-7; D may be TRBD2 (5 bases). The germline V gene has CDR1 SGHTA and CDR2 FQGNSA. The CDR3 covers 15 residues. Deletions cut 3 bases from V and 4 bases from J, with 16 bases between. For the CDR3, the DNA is TGTGCCAGCAGCTTTTTAGAGGGCAGGAAATACGAGCAGTACTTC. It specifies CASSFLEGRKYEQYF.

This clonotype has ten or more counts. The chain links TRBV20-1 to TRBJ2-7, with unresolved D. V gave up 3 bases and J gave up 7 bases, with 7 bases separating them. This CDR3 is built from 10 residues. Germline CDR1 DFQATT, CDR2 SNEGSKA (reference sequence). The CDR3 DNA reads TGCAGTGCTAGCTCCGGGGAGCAGTACTTC. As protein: CSASSGEQYF.

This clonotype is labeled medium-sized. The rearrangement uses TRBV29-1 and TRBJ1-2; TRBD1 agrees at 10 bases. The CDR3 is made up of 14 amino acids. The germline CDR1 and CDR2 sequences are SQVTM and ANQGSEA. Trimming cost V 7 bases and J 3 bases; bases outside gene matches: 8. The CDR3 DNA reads TGCAGCGCCGGGACAGGGGCTCCTGACTATGGCTACACCTTC. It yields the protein CSAGTGAPDYGYTF.

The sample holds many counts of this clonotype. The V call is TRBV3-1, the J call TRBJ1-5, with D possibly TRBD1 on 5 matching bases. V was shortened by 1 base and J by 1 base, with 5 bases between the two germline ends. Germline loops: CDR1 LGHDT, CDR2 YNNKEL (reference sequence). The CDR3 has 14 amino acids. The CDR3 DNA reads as TGTGCCAGCAGCCAAGCAGGGAGCAATCAGCCCCAGCATTTT. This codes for CASSQAGSNQPQHF.

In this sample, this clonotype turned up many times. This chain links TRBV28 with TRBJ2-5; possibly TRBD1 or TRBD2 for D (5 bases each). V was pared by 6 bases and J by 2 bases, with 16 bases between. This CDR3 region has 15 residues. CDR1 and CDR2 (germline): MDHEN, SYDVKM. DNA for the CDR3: TGTGCCAGCAGGACTGGGGGAGTTAGGCAAGAGACCCAGTACTTC. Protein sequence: CASRTGGVRQETQYF.

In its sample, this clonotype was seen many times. The CDR3 DNA reads as TGTGCCAGCAGTTACTCGCTAGGGAGTAATTCACCCCTCCACTTT. Translation gives CASSYSLGSNSPLHF. J is TRBJ1-6 and V is TRBV6-5, with D unresolved. Per germline, CDR1 MNHEY and CDR2 SVGAGI. Trimming took 0 bases from V and 6 from J, leaving 9 bases between them. This CDR3 contains 15 residues.

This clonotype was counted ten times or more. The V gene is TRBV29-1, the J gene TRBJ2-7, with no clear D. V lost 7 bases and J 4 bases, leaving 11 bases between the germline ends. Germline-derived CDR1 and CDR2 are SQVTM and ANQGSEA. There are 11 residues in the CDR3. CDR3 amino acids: CSAAHGYEQYF. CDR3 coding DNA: TGCAGCGCTGCCCACGGATACGAGCAGTACTTC.

The CDR3 sequence: CASSLEGGPAYNEQFF. The CDR3 DNA reads TGCGCCAGCAGCTTGGAGGGCGGGCCGGCCTACAATGAGCAGTTCTTC. The V gene is TRBV5-1, the J gene TRBJ2-1; TRBD2 might be the D (5 bases). This CDR3 is 16 amino acids long. Trimming cost V 0 bases and J 2 bases, with 12 bases left between them. Germline V lookup: CDR1 SGHRS, CDR2 YFSETQ.

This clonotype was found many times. CDR3: CASSLVVGAQPYEQYF. In DNA, the CDR3 is TGTGCCAGCAGCTTAGTGGTAGGGGCACAACCCTACGAGCAGTACTTC. The rearrangement uses TRBV7-9 and TRBJ2-7, with D perhaps TRBD1 (5 bases). From germline, CDR1 is SEHNR and CDR2 FQNEAQ (reference sequence). Trimming removed 1 base from V and 2 bases from J, with 15 bases in between. CDR3 length: 16 residues. Variable domain in full (rest from reference TRBV7-9 and TRBJ2-7): DTGVSQNPRHKITKRGQNVTFRCDPISEHNRLYWYRQTLGQGPEFLTYFQNEAQLEKSRLLSDRFSAERPKGSFSTLEIQRTEQGDSAMYLCASSLVVGAQPYEQYFGPGTRLTVT.

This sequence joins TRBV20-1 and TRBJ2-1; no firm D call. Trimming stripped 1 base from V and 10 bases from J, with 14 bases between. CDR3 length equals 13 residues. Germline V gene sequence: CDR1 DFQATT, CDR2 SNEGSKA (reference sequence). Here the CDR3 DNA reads TGCAGTGCTAGAGCGGGTCGGTGGTGGGAGCAGTTCTTC. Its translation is CSARAGRWWEQFF.

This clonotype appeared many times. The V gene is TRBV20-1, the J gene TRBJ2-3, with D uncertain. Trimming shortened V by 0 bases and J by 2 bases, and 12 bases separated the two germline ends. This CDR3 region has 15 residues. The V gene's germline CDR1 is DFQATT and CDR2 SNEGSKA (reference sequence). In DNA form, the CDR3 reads TGCAGTGCTAGAGATGGCTTTGTAGACACAGATACGCAGTATTTT. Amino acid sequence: CSARDGFVDTDTQYF.

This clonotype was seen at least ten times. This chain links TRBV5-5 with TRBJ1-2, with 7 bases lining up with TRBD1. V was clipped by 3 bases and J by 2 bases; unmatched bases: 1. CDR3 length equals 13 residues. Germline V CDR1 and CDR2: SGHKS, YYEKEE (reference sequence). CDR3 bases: TGTGCCAGCAGCTCGGGACAGAACTATGGCTACACCTTC. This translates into CASSSGQNYGYTF. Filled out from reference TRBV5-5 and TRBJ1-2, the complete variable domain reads DAGVTQSPTHLIKTRGQQVTLRCSPISGHKSVSWYQQVLGQGPQFIFQYYEKEERGRGNFPDRFSARQFPNYSSELNVNALLLGDSALYLCASSSGQNYGYTFGSGTRLTVV.

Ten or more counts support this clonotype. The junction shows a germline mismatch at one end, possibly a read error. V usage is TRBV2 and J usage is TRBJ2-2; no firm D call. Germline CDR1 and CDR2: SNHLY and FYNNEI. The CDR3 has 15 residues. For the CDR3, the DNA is TGTGCCAGCAGTGGACCCACCGCGAAGACCGGGGAGCTGTTTTTT. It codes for CASSGPTAKTGELFF. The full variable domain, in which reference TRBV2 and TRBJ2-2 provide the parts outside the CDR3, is EPEVTQTPSHQVTQMGQEVILRCVPISNHLYFYWYRQILGQKVEFLVSFYNNEISEKSEIFDDQFSVERPDGSNFTLKIRSTKLEDSAMYFCASSGPTAKTGELFFGEGSRLTVL.

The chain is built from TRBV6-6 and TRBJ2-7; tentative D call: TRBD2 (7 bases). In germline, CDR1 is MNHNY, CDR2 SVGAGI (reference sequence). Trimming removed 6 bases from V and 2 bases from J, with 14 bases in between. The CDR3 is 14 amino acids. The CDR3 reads CASSPGGGAYEQYF. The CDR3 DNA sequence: TGTGCCAGCAGCCCCGGAGGGGGGGCCTACGAGCAGTACTTC.

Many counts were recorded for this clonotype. The CDR3 DNA sequence: TGCGCCAGCAGCCAGGCTGGGACAGGGCTACCCCTCCACTTT. Protein: CASSQAGTGLPLHF. The rearrangement joins TRBV4-1 to TRBJ1-6; TRBD1 agrees at 9 bases. V was clipped by 3 bases and J by 12 bases; unmatched bases: 6. Germline assignment: CDR1 MGHRA and CDR2 YSYEKL. This CDR3 is 14 amino acids long.